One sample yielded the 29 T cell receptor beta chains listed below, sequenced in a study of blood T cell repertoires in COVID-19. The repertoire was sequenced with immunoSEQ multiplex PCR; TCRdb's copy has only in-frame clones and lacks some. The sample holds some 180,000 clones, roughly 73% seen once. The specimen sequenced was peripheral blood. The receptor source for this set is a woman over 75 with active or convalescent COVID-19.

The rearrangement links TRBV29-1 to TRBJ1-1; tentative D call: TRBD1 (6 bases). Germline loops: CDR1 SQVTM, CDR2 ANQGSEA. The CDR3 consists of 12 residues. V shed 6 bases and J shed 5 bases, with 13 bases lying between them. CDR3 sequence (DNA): TGCAGCGTCAGGGGCGGGGGGACTGAAGCTTTCTTT. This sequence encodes CSVRGGGTEAFF.

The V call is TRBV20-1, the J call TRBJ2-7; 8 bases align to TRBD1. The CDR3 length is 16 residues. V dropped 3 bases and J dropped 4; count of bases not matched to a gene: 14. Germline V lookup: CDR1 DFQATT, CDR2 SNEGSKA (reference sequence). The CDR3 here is CSASYEAQGGYYEQYF. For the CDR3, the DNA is TGCAGTGCTAGTTACGAGGCACAGGGGGGATATTACGAGCAGTACTTC.

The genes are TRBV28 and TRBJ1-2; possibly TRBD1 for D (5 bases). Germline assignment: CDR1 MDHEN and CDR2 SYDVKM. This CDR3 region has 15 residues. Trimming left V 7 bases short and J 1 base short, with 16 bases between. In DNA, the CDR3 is TGTGCCAGCATCTACGACCGGGGGTATAACTATGGCTACACCTTC. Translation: CASIYDRGYNYGYTF.

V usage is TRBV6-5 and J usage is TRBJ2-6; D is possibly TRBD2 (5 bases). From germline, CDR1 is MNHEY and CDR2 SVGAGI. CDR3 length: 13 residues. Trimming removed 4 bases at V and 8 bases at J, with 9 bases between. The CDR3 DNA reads TGTGCCAGCAGTTTCCGGGATCCCAACGTCCTGACTTTC. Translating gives CASSFRDPNVLTF.

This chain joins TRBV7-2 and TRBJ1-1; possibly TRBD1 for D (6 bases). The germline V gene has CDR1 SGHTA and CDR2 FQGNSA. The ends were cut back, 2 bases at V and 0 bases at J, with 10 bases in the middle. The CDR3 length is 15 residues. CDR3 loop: CASSLSTGMNTEAFF. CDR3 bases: TGTGCCAGCAGCTTATCAACAGGGATGAACACTGAAGCTTTCTTT.

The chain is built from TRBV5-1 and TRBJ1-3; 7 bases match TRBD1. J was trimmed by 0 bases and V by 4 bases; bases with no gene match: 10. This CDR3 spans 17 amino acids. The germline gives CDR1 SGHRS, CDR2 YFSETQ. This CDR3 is CASSPNQGVSSGNTIYF. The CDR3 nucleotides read TGCGCCAGCAGCCCGAACCAGGGGGTAAGCTCTGGAAACACCATATATTTT.

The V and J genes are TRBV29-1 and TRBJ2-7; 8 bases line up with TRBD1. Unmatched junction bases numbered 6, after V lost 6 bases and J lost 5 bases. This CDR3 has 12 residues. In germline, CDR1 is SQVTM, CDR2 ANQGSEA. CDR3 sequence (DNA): TGCAGCGTCGACGACAGGGGCGACGAGCAGTACTTC. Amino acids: CSVDDRGDEQYF.

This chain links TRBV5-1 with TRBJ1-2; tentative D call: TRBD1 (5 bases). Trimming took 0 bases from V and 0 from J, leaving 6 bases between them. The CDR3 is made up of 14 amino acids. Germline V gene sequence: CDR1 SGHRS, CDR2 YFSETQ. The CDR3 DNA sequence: TGCGCCAGCAGCTTGGGACAGCCTAACTATGGCTACACCTTC. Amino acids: CASSLGQPNYGYTF.

CDR3: CASNPSPGQGGRGNQPQHF. CDR3 sequence (DNA): TGTGCCAGCAACCCAAGTCCGGGACAGGGTGGTCGGGGCAATCAGCCCCAGCATTTT. This chain connects TRBV28 to TRBJ1-5; TRBD1 agrees at 9 bases. Germline CDR1 is MDHEN and CDR2 is SYDVKM. V dropped 7 bases and J dropped 2; count of bases not matched to a gene: 18. The CDR3 is made up of 19 amino acids.

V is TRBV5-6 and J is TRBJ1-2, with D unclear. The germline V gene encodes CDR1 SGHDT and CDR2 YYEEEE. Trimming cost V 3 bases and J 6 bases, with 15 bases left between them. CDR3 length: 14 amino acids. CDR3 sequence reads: CASSSREIAHGYTF. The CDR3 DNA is TGTGCCAGCAGCTCGAGGGAGATTGCTCATGGCTACACCTTC. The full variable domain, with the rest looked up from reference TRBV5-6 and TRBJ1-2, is DAGVTQSPTHLIKTRGQQVTLRCSPKSGHDTVSWYQQALGQGPQFIFQYYEEEERQRGNFPDRFSGHQFPNYSSELNVNALLLGDSALYLCASSSREIAHGYTFGSGTRLTVV.

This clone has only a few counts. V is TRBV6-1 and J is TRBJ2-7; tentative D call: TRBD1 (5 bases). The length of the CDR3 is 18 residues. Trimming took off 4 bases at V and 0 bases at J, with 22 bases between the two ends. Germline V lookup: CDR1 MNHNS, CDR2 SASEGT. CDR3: CASSVGAARRSISYEQYF. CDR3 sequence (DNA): TGTGCCAGCAGTGTTGGGGCAGCCAGAAGGTCCATCTCCTACGAGCAGTACTTC.

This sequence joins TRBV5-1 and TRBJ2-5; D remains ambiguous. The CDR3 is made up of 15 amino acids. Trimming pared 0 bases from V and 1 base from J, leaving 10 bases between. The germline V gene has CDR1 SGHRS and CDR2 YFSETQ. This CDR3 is CASSLGYRVQETQYF. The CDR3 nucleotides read TGCGCCAGCAGCTTGGGGTACCGGGTCCAAGAGACCCAGTACTTC.

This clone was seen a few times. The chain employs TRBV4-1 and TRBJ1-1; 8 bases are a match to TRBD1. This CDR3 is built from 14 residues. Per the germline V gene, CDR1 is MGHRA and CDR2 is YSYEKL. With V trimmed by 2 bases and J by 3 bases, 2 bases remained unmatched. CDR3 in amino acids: CASSQKQGDTEAFF. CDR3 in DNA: TGCGCCAGCAGCCAAAAACAGGGGGACACTGAAGCTTTCTTT.

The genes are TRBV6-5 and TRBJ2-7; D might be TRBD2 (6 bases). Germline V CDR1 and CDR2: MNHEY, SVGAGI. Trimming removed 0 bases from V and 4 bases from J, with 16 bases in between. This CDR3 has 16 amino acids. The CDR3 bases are TGTGCCAGCAGTTACTCGAGCTGGGGGAGGTCATACGAGCAGTACTTC. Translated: CASSYSSWGRSYEQYF.

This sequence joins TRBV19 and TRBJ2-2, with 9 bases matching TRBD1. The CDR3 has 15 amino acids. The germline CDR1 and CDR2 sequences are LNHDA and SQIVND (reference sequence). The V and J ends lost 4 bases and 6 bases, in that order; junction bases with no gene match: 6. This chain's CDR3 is CASSNPGQGAGELFF. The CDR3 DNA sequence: TGTGCCAGTAGTAACCCGGGACAGGGCGCCGGGGAGCTGTTTTTT.

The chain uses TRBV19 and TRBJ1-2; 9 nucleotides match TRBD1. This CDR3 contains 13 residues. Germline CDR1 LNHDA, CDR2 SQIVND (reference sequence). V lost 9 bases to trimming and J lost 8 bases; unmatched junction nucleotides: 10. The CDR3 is CASRTGGGKGYTF. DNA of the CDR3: TGTGCCAGCCGAACAGGGGGCGGAAAGGGCTACACCTTC.

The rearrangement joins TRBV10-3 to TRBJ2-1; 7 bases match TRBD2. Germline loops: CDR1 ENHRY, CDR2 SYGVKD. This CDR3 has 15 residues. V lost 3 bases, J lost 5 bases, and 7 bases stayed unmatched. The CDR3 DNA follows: TGTGCCATCAGTGACGGGCGGGGGATAAACAATGAGCAGTTCTTC. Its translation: CAISDGRGINNEQFF.

CDR3 nucleotide sequence: TGTGCCAGCAGCGAATTAGGTCCAGGGTTGGGTGGAAACACCATATATTTT. It is translated as CASSELGPGLGGNTIYF. The genes are TRBV6-1 and TRBJ1-3; TRBD1 might be the D (5 bases). The CDR3 consists of 17 residues. Germline-derived CDR1 and CDR2 are MNHNS and SASEGT. Trimming removed 6 bases at V and 3 bases at J, with 21 bases between.

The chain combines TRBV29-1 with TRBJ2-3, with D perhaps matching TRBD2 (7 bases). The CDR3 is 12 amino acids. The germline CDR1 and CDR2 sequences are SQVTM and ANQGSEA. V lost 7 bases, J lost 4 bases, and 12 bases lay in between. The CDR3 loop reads CSGGGVSDTQYF. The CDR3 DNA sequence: TGCAGCGGCGGGGGCGTCTCAGATACGCAGTATTTT.

The CDR3 nucleotides are TGTGCCAGTATCTCTCACCGGGACAGGGCTTTGAACACTGAAGCTTTCTTT. It is translated as CASISHRDRALNTEAFF. The chain has TRBV19 and TRBJ1-1, with 9 bases that match TRBD1. The J segment lost 0 bases and the V segment lost 7 bases, leaving 12 bases of the junction unmatched. Germline V gene sequence: CDR1 LNHDA, CDR2 SQIVND (reference sequence). This CDR3 spans 17 amino acids. Using reference TRBV19 and TRBJ1-1 for the parts outside the CDR3, the full variable domain is DGGITQSPKYLFRKEGQNVTLSCEQNLNHDAMYWYRQDPGQGLRLIYYSQIVNDFQKGDIAEGYSVSREKKESFPLTVTSAQKNPTAFYLCASISHRDRALNTEAFFGQGTRLTVV.

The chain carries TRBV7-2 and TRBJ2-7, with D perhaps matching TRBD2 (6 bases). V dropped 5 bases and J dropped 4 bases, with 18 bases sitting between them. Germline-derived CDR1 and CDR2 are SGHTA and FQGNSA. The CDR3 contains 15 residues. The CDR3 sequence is CASSATRAGMYEQYF. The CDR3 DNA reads TGTGCCAGCAGCGCCACCCGGGCGGGAATGTACGAGCAGTACTTC.

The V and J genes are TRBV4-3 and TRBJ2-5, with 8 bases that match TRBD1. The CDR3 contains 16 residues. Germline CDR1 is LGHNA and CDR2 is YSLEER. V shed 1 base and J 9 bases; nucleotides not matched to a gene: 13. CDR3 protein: CASSQAPYGRGQAQYF. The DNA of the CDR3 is TGCGCCAGCAGCCAAGCCCCCTATGGCAGGGGGCAGGCCCAGTACTTC.

CDR3 amino acids: CASRDRQGYQPQHF. CDR3 bases: TGTGCCAGCAGGGACAGACAGGGTTATCAGCCCCAGCATTTT. The V and J genes are TRBV6-6 and TRBJ1-5; the match to TRBD1 covers 7 bases. Trimming took 6 bases from V and 5 from J; bases not matched to a gene: 7. The CDR3 is 14 amino acids. Germline V lookup: CDR1 MNHNY, CDR2 SVGAGI (reference sequence).

CDR3 in amino acids: CASSQDWVAGEWSTEAFF. In DNA form, the CDR3 reads TGTGCCAGCAGCCAAGATTGGGTGGCAGGGGAATGGAGCACTGAAGCTTTCTTT. The chain couples TRBV4-2 to TRBJ1-1; possible D gene TRBD1, 6 bases. Between the trimmed V and J ends, which lost 0 bases and 4 bases, there was a span of 21 bases. Germline lookup yields CDR1 LGHNA and CDR2 YNFKEQ. The CDR3 extends over 18 amino acids.

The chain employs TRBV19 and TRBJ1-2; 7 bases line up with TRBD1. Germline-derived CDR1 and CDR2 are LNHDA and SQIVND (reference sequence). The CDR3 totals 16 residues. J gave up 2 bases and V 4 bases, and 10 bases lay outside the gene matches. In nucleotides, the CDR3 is TGTGCCAGTAGTAATGGACAGGCCCCTACGAACTATGGCTACACCTTC. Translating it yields CASSNGQAPTNYGYTF.

The CDR3 spells CASSLSGLDFSSGNTIYF. The CDR3 nucleotides read TGTGCCAGCAGCTTATCGGGCCTGGACTTTAGCTCTGGAAACACCATATATTTT. This chain joins TRBV7-9 and TRBJ1-3, with no clear D. Germline CDR1 and CDR2: SEHNR and FQNEAQ (reference sequence). The CDR3 spans 18 residues. Trimming stripped 2 bases from V and 0 bases from J, with 17 bases between.

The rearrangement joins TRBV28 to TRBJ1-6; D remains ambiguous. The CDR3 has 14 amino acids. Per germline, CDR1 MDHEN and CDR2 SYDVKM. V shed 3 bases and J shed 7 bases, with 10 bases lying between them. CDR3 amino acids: CASSFYRRNSPLHF. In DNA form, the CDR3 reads TGTGCCAGCAGTTTTTATAGGAGGAATTCACCCCTCCACTTT.

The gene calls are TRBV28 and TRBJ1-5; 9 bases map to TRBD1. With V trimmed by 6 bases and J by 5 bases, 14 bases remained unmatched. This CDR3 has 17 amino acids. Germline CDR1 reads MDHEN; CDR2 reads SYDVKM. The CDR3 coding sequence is TGTGCCAGCAGGACCTCACGGGACAGGGAGGATCATCAGCCCCAGCATTTT. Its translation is CASRTSRDREDHQPQHF.

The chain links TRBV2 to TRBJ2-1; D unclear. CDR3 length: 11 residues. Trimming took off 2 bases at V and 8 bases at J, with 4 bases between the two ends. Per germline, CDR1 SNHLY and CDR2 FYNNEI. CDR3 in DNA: TGTGCCAGCAGTGAATACTATGAGCAGTTCTTC. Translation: CASSEYYEQFF.